This T cell receptor beta chain appears in the sequencing data of a study of cytomegalovirus exposure and HLA in healthy donors. The study ran its PCR with 60 Vbeta and 13 Jbeta primers. The protocol was immunoSEQ multiplex PCR, while the TCRdb copy is restricted to in-frame clones and leaves out a portion. The table records 150,000 to 200,000 clones, under 80% of them present only once. This clone was observed a few times. Germline CDR1 reads SGHKS; CDR2 reads YYEKEE (reference sequence). V was pared by 2 bases and J by 1 base, with 4 bases of the junction left unmatched. The CDR3 contains 16 residues.

The sequence was obtained from a female donor in good health and CMV-seronegative. Sequenced input: PBMCs. V and J are TRBV5-5 and TRBJ2-3; 10 positions match TRBD2. CDR3: CASSLLTSGGTDTQYF. DNA of the CDR3: TGTGCCAGCAGCTTACTTACTAGCGGGGGCACAGATACGCAGTATTTT.